This T cell receptor beta chain is from a study of post-analysis software for immune sequencing data. Regarding the study as a whole: Controls had significantly higher normalized Chao1 diversity than multiple sclerosis patients. Patients showed TRBV5-6, TRBV5-1 and TRBV20-1 among five TRBV segments more frequent than in controls.

Tagging with unique molecular identifiers was a feature of the TCR beta cDNA libraries. TCRdb reanalysed the PCR reads using MiXCR and keeps one entry per CDR3 protein. The sample contains about 800,000 distinct CDR3 sequences, roughly 27% of which appear only once. This clonotype was observed a handful of times. Its antigen remains unknown. V lost 3 bases, J lost 2 bases, and 7 bases lay in between. From germline, CDR1 is ENHRY and CDR2 SYGVKD. CDR3 length: 13 amino acids. The sequencing input was blood. The genes are TRBV10-3 and TRBJ1-2; D not certain. This receptor was taken from a girl aged 5-17 years with multiple sclerosis. For the CDR3, the DNA is TGTGCCATCAGTGAAGGCTACAACTATGGCTACACCTTC. It yields the protein CAISEGYNYGYTF.